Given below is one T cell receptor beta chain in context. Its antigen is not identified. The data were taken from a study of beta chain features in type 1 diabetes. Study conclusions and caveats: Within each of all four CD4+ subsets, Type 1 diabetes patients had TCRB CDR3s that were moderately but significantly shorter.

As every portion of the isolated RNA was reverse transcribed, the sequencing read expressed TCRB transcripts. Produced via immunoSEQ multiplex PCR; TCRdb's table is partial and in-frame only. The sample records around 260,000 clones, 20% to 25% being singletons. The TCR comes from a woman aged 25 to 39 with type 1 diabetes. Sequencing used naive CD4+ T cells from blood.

The CDR3 spells CASSEQGGAFF. In DNA, the CDR3 is TGTGCCAGCAGTGAACAGGGTGGGGCTTTCTTT. The rearrangement links TRBV2 to TRBJ1-1; TRBD1 might be the D (5 bases). The germline V gene has CDR1 SNHLY and CDR2 FYNNEI. V shed 2 bases and J shed 11 bases, with 9 bases lying between them. CDR3 size: 11 residues.